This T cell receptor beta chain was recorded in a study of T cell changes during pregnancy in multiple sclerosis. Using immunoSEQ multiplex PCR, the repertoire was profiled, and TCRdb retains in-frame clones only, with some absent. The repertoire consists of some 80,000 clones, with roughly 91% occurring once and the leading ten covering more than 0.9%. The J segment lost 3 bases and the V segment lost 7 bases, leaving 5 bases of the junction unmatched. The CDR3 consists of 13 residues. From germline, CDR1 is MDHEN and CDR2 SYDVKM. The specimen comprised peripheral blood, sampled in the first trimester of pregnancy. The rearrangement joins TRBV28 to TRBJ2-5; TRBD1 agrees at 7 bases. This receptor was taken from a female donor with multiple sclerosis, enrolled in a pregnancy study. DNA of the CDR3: TGTGCCAGCATGGGGACAGAGGAAGAGACCCAGTACTTC. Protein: CASMGTEEETQYF.